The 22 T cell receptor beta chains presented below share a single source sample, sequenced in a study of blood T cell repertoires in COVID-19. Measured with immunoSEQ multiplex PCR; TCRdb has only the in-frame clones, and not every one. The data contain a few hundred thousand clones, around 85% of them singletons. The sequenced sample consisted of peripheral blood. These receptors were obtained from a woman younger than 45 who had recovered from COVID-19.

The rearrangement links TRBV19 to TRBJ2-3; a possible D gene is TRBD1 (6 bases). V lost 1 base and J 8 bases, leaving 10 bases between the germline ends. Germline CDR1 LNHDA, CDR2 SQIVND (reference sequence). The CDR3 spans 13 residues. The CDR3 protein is CASSIGAGATQYF. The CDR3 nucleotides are TGTGCCAGTAGTATAGGGGCAGGGGCTACGCAGTATTTT.

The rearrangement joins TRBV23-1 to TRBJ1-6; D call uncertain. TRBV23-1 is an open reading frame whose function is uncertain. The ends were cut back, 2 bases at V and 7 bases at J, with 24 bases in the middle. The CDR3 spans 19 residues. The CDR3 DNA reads TGCGCCAGCAGTCAAGACCATCCCGGCCGGGTTGCATGGAATTCACCCCTCCACTTT. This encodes CASSQDHPGRVAWNSPLHF.

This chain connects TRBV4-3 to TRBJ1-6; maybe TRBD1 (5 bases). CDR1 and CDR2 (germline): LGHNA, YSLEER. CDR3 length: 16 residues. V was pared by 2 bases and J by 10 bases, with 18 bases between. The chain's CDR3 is CASSQIAGGGGSPLHF. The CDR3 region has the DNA TGCGCCAGCAGCCAAATCGCGGGGGGGGGAGGATCACCCCTCCACTTT.

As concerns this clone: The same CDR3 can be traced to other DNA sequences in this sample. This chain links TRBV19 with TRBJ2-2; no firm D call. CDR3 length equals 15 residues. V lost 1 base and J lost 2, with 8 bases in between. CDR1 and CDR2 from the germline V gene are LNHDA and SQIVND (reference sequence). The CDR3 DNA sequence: TGTGCCAGTAGTATAGTAGAGGTTAACACCGGGGAGCTGTTTTTT. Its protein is CASSIVEVNTGELFF.

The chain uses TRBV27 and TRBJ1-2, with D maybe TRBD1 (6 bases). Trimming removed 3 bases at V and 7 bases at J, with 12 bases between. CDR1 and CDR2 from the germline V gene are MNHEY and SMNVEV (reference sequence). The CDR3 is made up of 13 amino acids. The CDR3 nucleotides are TGTGCCAGCAGTTTCTTAGGGGGAGCTGGCTACACCTTC. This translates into CASSFLGGAGYTF.

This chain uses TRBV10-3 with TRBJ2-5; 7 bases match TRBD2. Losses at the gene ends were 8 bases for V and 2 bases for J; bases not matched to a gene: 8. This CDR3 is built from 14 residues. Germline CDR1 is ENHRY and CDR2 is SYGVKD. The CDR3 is CAIGAGDRQETQYF. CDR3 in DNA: TGTGCCATCGGGGCGGGAGATCGGCAAGAGACCCAGTACTTC.

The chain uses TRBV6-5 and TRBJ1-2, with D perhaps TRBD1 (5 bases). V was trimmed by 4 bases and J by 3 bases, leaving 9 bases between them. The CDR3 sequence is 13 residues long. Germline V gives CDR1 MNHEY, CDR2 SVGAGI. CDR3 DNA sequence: TGTGCCAGCAGTTTTGACAGAGACTATGGCTACACCTTC. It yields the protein CASSFDRDYGYTF.

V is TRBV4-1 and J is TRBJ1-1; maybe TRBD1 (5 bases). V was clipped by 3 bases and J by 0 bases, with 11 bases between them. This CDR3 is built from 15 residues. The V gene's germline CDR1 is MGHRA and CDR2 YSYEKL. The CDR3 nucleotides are TGCGCCAGCAGCCATCCAGGGACTTTGAACACTGAAGCTTTCTTT. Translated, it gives CASSHPGTLNTEAFF.

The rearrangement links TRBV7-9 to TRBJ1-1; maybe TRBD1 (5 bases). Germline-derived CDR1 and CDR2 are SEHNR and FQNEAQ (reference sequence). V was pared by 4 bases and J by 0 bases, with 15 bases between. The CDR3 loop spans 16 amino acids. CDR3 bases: TGTGCCAGCAGCTCCCCCGGGACTAGCATGAACACTGAAGCTTTCTTT. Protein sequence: CASSSPGTSMNTEAFF.

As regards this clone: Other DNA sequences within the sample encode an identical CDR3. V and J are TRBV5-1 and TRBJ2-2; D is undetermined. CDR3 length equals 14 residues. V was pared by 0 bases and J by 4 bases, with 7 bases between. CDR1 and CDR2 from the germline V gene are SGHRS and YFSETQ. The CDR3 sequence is CASSLGAGTGELFF. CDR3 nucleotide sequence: TGCGCCAGCAGCTTGGGGGCCGGCACCGGGGAGCTGTTTTTT. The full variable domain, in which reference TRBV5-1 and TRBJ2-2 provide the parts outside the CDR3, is KAGVTQTPRYLIKTRGQQVTLSCSPISGHRSVSWYQQTPGQGLQFLFEYFSETQRNKGNFPGRFSGRQFSNSRSEMNVSTLELGDSALYLCASSLGAGTGELFFGEGSRLTVL.

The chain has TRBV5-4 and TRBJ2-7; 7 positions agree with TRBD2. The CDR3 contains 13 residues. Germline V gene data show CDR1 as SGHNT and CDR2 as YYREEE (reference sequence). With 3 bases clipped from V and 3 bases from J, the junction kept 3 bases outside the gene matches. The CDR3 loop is CASSSGGDYEQYF. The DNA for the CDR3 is TGTGCCAGCAGCTCGGGGGGTGACTACGAGCAGTACTTC.

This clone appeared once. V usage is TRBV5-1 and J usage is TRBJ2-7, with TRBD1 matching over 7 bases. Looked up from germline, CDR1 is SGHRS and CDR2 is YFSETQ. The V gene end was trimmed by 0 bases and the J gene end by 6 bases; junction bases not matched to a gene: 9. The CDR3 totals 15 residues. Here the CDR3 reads CASSLGGPGQSEQYF. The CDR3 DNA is TGCGCCAGCAGCTTGGGGGGTCCGGGACAGAGCGAGCAGTACTTC.

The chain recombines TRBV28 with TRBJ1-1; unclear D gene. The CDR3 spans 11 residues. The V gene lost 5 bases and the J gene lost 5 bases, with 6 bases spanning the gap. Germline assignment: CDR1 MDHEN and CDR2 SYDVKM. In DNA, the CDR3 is TGTGCCAGCAGTACCCGGACTGAAGCTTTCTTT. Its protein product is CASSTRTEAFF. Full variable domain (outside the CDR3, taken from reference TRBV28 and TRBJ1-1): DVKVTQSSRYLVKRTGEKVFLECVQDMDHENMFWYRQDPGLGLRLIYFSYDVKMKEKGDIPEGYSVSREKKERFSLILESASTNQTSMYLCASSTRTEAFFGQGTRLTVV.

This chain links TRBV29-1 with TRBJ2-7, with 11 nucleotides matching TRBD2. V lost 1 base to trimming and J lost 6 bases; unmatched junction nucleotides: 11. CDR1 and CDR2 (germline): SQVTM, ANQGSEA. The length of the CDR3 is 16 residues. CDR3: CSVEGISGRAGGEQYF. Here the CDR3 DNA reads TGCAGCGTTGAAGGAATTAGCGGGAGGGCCGGAGGCGAGCAGTACTTC.

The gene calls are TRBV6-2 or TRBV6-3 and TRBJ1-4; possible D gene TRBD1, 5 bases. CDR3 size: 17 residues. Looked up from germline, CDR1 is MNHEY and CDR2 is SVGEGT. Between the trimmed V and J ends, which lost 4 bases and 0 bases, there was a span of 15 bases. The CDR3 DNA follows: TGTGCCAGCAGTTTACGGCAGGGCGCAGCAACTAATGAAAAACTGTTTTTT. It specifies CASSLRQGAATNEKLFF.

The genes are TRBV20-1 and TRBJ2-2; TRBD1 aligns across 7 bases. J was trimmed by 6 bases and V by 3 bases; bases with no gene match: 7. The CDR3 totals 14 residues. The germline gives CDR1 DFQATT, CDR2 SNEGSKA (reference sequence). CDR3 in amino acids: CSASNAGGPGELFF. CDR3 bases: TGCAGTGCTAGTAATGCAGGGGGACCCGGGGAGCTGTTTTTT.

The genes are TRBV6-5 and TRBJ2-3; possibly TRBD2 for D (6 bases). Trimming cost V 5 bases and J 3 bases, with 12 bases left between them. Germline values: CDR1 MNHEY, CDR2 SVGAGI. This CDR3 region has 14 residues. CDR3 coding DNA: TGTGCCAGCAGTCCCGGGACTGTTACAGATACGCAGTATTTT. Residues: CASSPGTVTDTQYF.

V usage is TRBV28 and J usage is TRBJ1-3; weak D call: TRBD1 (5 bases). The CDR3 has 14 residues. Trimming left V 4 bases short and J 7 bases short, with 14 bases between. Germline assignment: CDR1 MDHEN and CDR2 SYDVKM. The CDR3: CASSYPDNFNTIYF. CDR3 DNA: TGTGCCAGCAGTTACCCGGACAATTTCAACACCATATATTTT.

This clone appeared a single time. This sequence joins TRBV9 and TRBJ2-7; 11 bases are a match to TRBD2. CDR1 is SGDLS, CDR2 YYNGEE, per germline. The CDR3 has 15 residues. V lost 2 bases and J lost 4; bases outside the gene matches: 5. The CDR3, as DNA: TGTGCCAGCAGCGTCTTAGCGGGAGGGCCGTACGAGCAGTACTTC. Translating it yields CASSVLAGGPYEQYF.

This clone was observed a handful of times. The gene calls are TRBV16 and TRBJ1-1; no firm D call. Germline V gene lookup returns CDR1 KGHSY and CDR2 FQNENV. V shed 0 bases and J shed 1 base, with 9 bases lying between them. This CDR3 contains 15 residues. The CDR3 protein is CASSQSAGRNTEAFF. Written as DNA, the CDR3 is TGTGCCAGCAGCCAATCGGCAGGCAGGAACACTGAAGCTTTCTTT.

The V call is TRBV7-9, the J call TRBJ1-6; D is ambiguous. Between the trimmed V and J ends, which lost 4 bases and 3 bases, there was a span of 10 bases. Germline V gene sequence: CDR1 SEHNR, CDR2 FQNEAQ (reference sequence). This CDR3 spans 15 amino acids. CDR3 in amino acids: CASSSRENYNSPLHF. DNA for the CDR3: TGTGCCAGCAGCTCCCGGGAAAACTATAATTCACCCCTCCACTTT. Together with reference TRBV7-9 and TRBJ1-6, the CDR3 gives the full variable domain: DTGVSQNPRHKITKRGQNVTFRCDPISEHNRLYWYRQTLGQGPEFLTYFQNEAQLEKSRLLSDRFSAERPKGSFSTLEIQRTEQGDSAMYLCASSSRENYNSPLHFGNGTRLTVT.

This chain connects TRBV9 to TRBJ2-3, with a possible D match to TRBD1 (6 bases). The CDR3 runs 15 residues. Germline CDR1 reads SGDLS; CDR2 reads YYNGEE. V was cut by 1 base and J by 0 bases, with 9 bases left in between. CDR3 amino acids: CASSVWDTSTDTQYF. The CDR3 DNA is TGTGCCAGCAGCGTATGGGACACTAGCACAGATACGCAGTATTTT.